This TCR beta chain was captured by sequencing in a study of shared clonotypes between healthy human individuals. In regard to this clone: Antigen unknown.

Study-wide points: Owing to a small donor count, the genetic and exposure-history diversity represented was limited.

The CDR3 is 15 amino acids. V lost 3 bases to trimming and J lost 2 bases, with 11 bases between them. Per germline, CDR1 SGHDN and CDR2 FVKESK. Assay execution took place at the deep level. Sequenced by immunoSEQ multiplex PCR; TCRdb stores in-frame clones only, minus some. This table holds more than 1 million clones, about 80% found once. The sample taken for sequencing was memory CD4+ T cells from PBMCs. Subset specified: CD45RA-negative fraction. The rearrangement joins TRBV14 to TRBJ2-1; D may be TRBD1 (6 bases). The sequence derives from a man aged 18 to 29 in good health. Some clones in this sample may be carry-over from other donors' samples. The CDR3 here is CASSHPGQTYNEQFF. The DNA for the CDR3 is TGTGCCAGCAGCCACCCGGGACAAACCTACAATGAGCAGTTCTTC. Filled out from reference TRBV14 and TRBJ2-1, the complete variable domain reads EAGVTQFPSHSVIEKGQTVTLRCDPISGHDNLYWYRRVMGKEIKFLLHFVKESKQDESGMPNNRFLAERTGGTYSTLKVQPAELEDSGVYFCASSHPGQTYNEQFFGPGTRLTVL.